Only a few counts were recorded for the clone carrying this T cell receptor beta chain. The antigen is undetermined. Trimming shortened V by 1 base and J by 2 bases, and 12 bases separated the two germline ends. The CDR3 is 15 amino acids. The germline CDR1 and CDR2 sequences are GTSNPN and SVGIG (reference sequence). The record originates from a study of CD8 T cells in ankylosing spondylitis. Overall study findings and caveats: Disease-linked clones reportedly showed significant enrichment in matched ankylosing spondylitis synovial fluid. Among TCR beta sequences, a motif of under ten highly homologous variants appeared characteristic of ankylosing spondylitis blood.

MiXCR, applied by TCRdb to the 5' RACE reads, yields one record per CDR3 protein. The repertoire holds around 130,000 distinct CDR3 sequences, with roughly 15% as singletons. The rearrangement links TRBV30 to TRBJ1-3; D ambiguous. Sequenced: blood, either unsorted or a sorted T cell fraction (not recorded which). The source is a female donor with ankylosing spondylitis or in good health (not recorded which). CDR3 DNA sequence: TGTGCCTGGAGTGCCCGATCTGGAGCTGGAAACACCATATATTTT. It specifies CAWSARSGAGNTIYF.